This is a list of T cell receptor beta chains from one sample in a study of T-cell reconstitution after alpha-beta-depleted transplantation in children. TCRdb re-derived calls from the PCR reads in MiXCR, one entry per CDR3 protein. This table holds a few hundred thousand distinct CDR3 sequences, approximately 23% found once. Sample: PBMCs, mostly from graft donor cells, taken 180 days after TCRalphabeta/CD19-depleted stem cell transplant. The source of these receptors is a male patient aged 10-17 years who had a stem cell transplant for acute lymphoblastic leukemia, so the T cells may come from the graft donor. CDR3s include the opening cysteine and the closing phenylalanine or tryptophan. D genes are given only for firm matches. Clone sizes are given selectively: once, few, many, or a class where the clone is expanded.

CDR3aa: CASTIRTDTQYF
CDR3nt: TGTGCCAGTACCATTCGCACAGATACGCAGTATTTT
v_gene: TRBV19
d_gene: -
abundance: -
j_gene: TRBJ2-3

CDR3aa: CASSQEGAGVWNEQFF
CDR3nt: TGCGCCAGCAGCCAAGAGGGAGCTGGAGTTTGGAATGAGCAGTTCTTC
v_gene: TRBV4-1
d_gene: -
abundance: -
j_gene: TRBJ2-1

CDR3aa: CASSLVSPGQISSYNEQFF
CDR3nt: TGTGCCAGCAGCTTAGTAAGCCCGGGACAGATAAGCTCCTACAATGAGCAGTTCTTC
v_gene: TRBV7-8
d_gene: TRBD1
abundance: -
j_gene: TRBJ2-1

CDR3aa: CASSQGNRGGGELFF
CDR3nt: TGTGCCAGCAGCCAAGGGAACAGGGGAGGCGGGGAGCTGTTTTTT
v_gene: TRBV4-2
d_gene: -
abundance: -
j_gene: TRBJ2-2

CDR3aa: CASTPPGKPITDTQYF
CDR3nt: TGTGCCAGCACCCCCCCCGGGAAACCCATCACAGATACGCAGTATTTT
v_gene: TRBV5-5
d_gene: -
abundance: few
j_gene: TRBJ2-3

CDR3aa: CASTRSGQETQYF
CDR3nt: TGTGCCAGCACTAGGAGCGGCCAAGAGACCCAGTACTTC
v_gene: TRBV9
d_gene: -
abundance: -
j_gene: TRBJ2-5

CDR3aa: CAISDRGPEQYF
CDR3nt: TGTGCCATCAGTGATAGAGGGCCCGAGCAGTACTTC
v_gene: TRBV10-3
d_gene: -
abundance: few
j_gene: TRBJ2-7

CDR3aa: CSVAQGLRQPQHF
CDR3nt: TGCAGCGTGGCCCAGGGTCTACGTCAGCCCCAGCATTTT
v_gene: TRBV29-1
d_gene: -
abundance: few
j_gene: TRBJ1-5

CDR3aa: CASSVGTPTNEKLFF
CDR3nt: TGTGCCAGCAGCGTAGGGACGCCGACTAATGAAAAACTGTTTTTT
v_gene: TRBV9
d_gene: -
abundance: few
j_gene: TRBJ1-4

CDR3aa: CASRQRTRGTDTQYF
CDR3nt: TGCGCCAGCAGACAGCGGACTAGAGGCACAGATACGCAGTATTTT
v_gene: TRBV10-2
d_gene: TRBD2
abundance: -
j_gene: TRBJ2-3

CDR3aa: CASSYGDYNEQFF
CDR3nt: TGTGCCAGCAGTTACGGGGACTACAATGAGCAGTTCTTC
v_gene: TRBV6-5
d_gene: -
abundance: -
j_gene: TRBJ2-1

CDR3aa: CASSVRGRSNTGELFF
CDR3nt: TGTGCCAGCAGTGTGAGGGGTCGGTCGAACACCGGGGAGCTGTTTTTT
v_gene: TRBV2
d_gene: -
abundance: -
j_gene: TRBJ2-2